This TCR beta chain was captured by sequencing in a study of chemoradiotherapy in HPV16-positive cancers. For the study at large: Candidate HPV-specific clones and shared TCR motifs came from a couple of HPV16-positive patients.

Some clones are missing from TCRdb's copy, which holds only in-frame ones; the method was immunoSEQ multiplex PCR. This table holds approximately 13,000 clones, 60% to 85% found once. As concerns this clone: The antigen is not known.

General study points: In HPV16-positive patients, HPV-responsive T-cell expansion tracked better recurrence-free survival. During treatment, candidate HPV-specific clones and E7-related motifs expanded in tumor.

This CDR3 has 14 residues. Germline assignment: CDR1 SGHVS and CDR2 FNYEAQ. V lost 8 bases, J lost 2 bases, and 14 bases lay in between. Sample collection was performed from a patient who underwent chemoradiotherapy. This chain uses TRBV7-6 with TRBJ2-3; tentative D call: TRBD2 (6 bases). This sequence was found in a human donor with HPV-associated anogenital cancer. The CDR3 region has the DNA TGTGCCAGCCGAGTCGGACTAACCACAGATACGCAGTATTTT. Translating gives CASRVGLTTDTQYF. Together with reference TRBV7-6 and TRBJ2-3, the CDR3 gives the full variable domain: GAGVSQSPRYKVTKRGQDVALRCDPISGHVSLYWYRQALGQGPEFLTYFNYEAQQDKSGLPNDRFSAERPEGSISTLTIQRTEQRDSAMYRCASRVGLTTDTQYFGPGTRLTVL.